The clone carrying this TCR beta chain occurred a few times. Its cognate antigen is unknown. Amplified TCR beta CDR3 regions came from RNA transcripts. The HTBI primer set was used in a first-round RT-PCR of the TCR CDR3. TCRdb redid the calling of the multiplex PCR reads with MiXCR, one entry per CDR3 protein. This sample has 500,000 to 650,000 distinct CDR3 sequences; nearly 20% occur once, and the top ten carry about 45%. This specimen comes from a study of T cells in Graves' hyperthyroidism and ophthalmopathy. Study-wide results and caveats: Median prediction lead before ophthalmopathy onset was 6 to 8 months with the model.

This CDR3 has 15 amino acids. Trimming pared 5 bases from V and 2 bases from J, leaving 13 bases between. CDR1 is SGHVS, CDR2 FNYEAQ, per germline. Material for sequencing was blood. The chain uses TRBV7-6 and TRBJ1-5; tentatively, D is TRBD1 (6 bases). This clonotype was sampled from a man aged 35 to 55 with Graves' ophthalmopathy. The CDR3 spells CASSRINRGNQPQHF. CDR3 sequence (DNA): TGTGCCAGCAGCCGAATTAACAGGGGCAATCAGCCCCAGCATTTT.